This T cell receptor (beta chain) originates from a study of blood T cell repertoires in COVID-19. Looking at the study overall: Samples representing acute and convalescent COVID-19 were sourced from the United States, Italy and Spain. Sample material is recorded as cDNA or gDNA derived from T cells, B-cell-depleted T cells, or PBMCs.

The germline V gene encodes CDR1 SGHDN and CDR2 FVKESK. The CDR3 has 13 amino acids. The V end lost 4 bases, the J end lost 6 bases, and 12 bases lay between the germline ends. Original handling: Reference gene primers were amplified, and this amplification served to estimate nucleated cell counts. The assay was immunoSEQ multiplex PCR, and TCRdb's table has in-frame clones only and misses some. V and J calls and clone size are those listed in that table; D and trimming were worked out from the DNA. The table records 95,000 to 100,000 clones, 81% of them present only once. V usage is TRBV14 and J usage is TRBJ1-2; the D is unclear. Sequences were obtained from peripheral blood. The TCR was taken from an elderly woman with acute or convalescent COVID-19. CDR3 bases: TGTGCCAGCAGCCCGAGGGTTAAAGATGGCTACACCTTC. Translating it yields CASSPRVKDGYTF.